The entry below describes one TCR beta chain. Antigen: not known. The data originate from a study of cytomegalovirus exposure and HLA in healthy donors. General study findings and limits: CMV antigen specificity was confirmed in vitro for a few CMV-associated chains.

The PCR used 60 Vbeta and 13 Jbeta primers. The protocol was immunoSEQ multiplex PCR, while the TCRdb copy is restricted to in-frame clones and leaves out a portion. The data show roughly 180,000 clones, roughly 80% seen once. This sequence was found in a young woman in good health and CMV-seronegative. Sequenced input: PBMCs.

The CDR3, as DNA: TGCGCCAGCAGCCTCACAGGGACTAGCGGAAACTCCTACGAGCAGTACTTC. Its translation is CASSLTGTSGNSYEQYF. The genes are TRBV4-1 and TRBJ2-7; the match to TRBD2 covers 11 bases. Germline V gives CDR1 MGHRA, CDR2 YSYEKL. The CDR3 length is 17 residues. The V and J ends lost 4 bases and 0 bases, in that order; junction bases with no gene match: 8.